Below, 2 T cell receptor beta chains from the same sample are listed, as sequenced in a study of CD8 T cells in ankylosing spondylitis. Study results and limitations: A TCR beta motif of 8 or 9 highly homologous variants appeared characteristic of ankylosing spondylitis blood.

A single record per CDR3 protein comes from TCRdb applying MiXCR to the 5' RACE reads. The data contain around 770,000 distinct CDR3 sequences, around 11% of them singletons. For these TCRs, the target antigens are not known. What was sequenced was blood, either unsorted or a sorted T cell fraction (not recorded which). Source of these receptors: a male donor with ankylosing spondylitis.

This clonotype was recorded many times. At one of its ends the junction is not consistent with the germline gene, which may arise from a read error. This chain uses TRBV5-1 with TRBJ2-2, with D tentatively TRBD1 (6 bases). This CDR3 spans 13 amino acids. Germline V CDR1 and CDR2: SGHRS, YFSETQ. Here the CDR3 reads CASSLGGTGELFF. In DNA form, the CDR3 reads TGTGCCAGCAGTTTAGGGGGCACCGGGGAGCTGTTTTTT. Full variable domain (rest looked up from reference TRBV5-1 and TRBJ2-2): KAGVTQTPRYLIKTRGQQVTLSCSPISGHRSVSWYQQTPGQGLQFLFEYFSETQRNKGNFPGRFSGRQFSNSRSEMNVSTLELGDSALYLCASSLGGTGELFFGEGSRLTVL.

The chain carries TRBV12-3 or TRBV12-4 and TRBJ2-4; D is possibly TRBD2 (6 bases). There are 14 residues in the CDR3. Trimming stripped 6 bases from V and 4 bases from J, with 13 bases between. CDR3 residues: CASSEGTVKNIQYF. The CDR3 DNA reads TGTGCCAGCAGCGAGGGGACTGTAAAAAACATTCAGTACTTC.